This TCR beta chain was found in a study of control samples from healthy donors and cancer patients. Unmatched junction bases numbered 6, after V lost 2 bases and J lost 7 bases. Germline CDR1 reads SEHNR; CDR2 reads FQNEAQ (reference sequence). The length of the CDR3 is 16 residues. Data came from immunoSEQ multiplex PCR; TCRdb stores just in-frame clones and leaves some out. The profile shows roughly 30,000 clones, roughly nine tenths of them singletons. The chain employs TRBV7-9 and TRBJ2-7; 15 bases fit TRBD2. Sequencing was carried out using formalin-fixed, paraffin-embedded tissue. The receptor comes from a female donor with melanoma. The CDR3 DNA sequence: TGTGCCAGCAGCTTACCGGGACTAGCGGGAGGCCGTGAGCAGTACTTC. Translating gives CASSLPGLAGGREQYF.